This passage covers 8 T cell receptor beta chains from one sample sequenced in a study of identical twins. MiXCR, applied by TCRdb to the 5' RACE reads, yields one record per CDR3 protein. The data show roughly 630,000 distinct CDR3 sequences, roughly 6.6% seen once. These data were likewise used in another study, on yellow fever vaccine responses in identical twins.

The sample was PBMCs. The receptors derive from a woman under 30 in good health.

This clonotype was seen a few times. The chain uses TRBV5-1 and TRBJ1-4; 7 bases agree with TRBD1. The germline V gene encodes CDR1 SGHRS and CDR2 YFSETQ. This CDR3 is 14 amino acids long. The ends lost 2 bases at V and 8 bases at J; junction bases unmatched: 6. The CDR3 region has the DNA TGCGCCAGCAGCTTACAGGGGTTGAAAGAAAAACTGTTTTTT. Translated: CASSLQGLKEKLFF.

This clonotype was observed many times. This chain joins TRBV3-1 and TRBJ2-1; 13 positions agree with TRBD2. Germline trimming cut 4 bases from V and 7 bases from J; bases unmatched to any gene: 4. The length of the CDR3 is 15 residues. In germline, CDR1 is LGHDT, CDR2 YNNKEL (reference sequence). For the CDR3, the DNA is TGTGCCAGCAGCCGGACTAGCGGGGGTGGTAATGAGCAGTTCTTC. As protein: CASSRTSGGGNEQFF.

The chain employs TRBV20-1 and TRBJ2-3; the match to TRBD2 covers 11 bases. Germline CDR1 DFQATT, CDR2 SNEGSKA (reference sequence). The CDR3 has 14 amino acids. In nucleotides, the CDR3 is TGCAGCGCGAGACTAGCGGGACTTCCAGATACGCAGTATTTT. Translated, it gives CSARLAGLPDTQYF.

This clonotype was detected only a few times. The V gene is TRBV15, the J gene TRBJ2-1; no definite D call. From germline, CDR1 is LNHNV and CDR2 YYDKDF (reference sequence). V was trimmed by 3 bases and J by 6 bases, leaving 12 bases between them. This CDR3 has 14 residues. The CDR3 protein is CATSSELPLNEQFF. The CDR3 nucleotides are TGTGCCACCAGCAGCGAACTACCCCTCAATGAGCAGTTCTTC.

CDR3 sequence: CASSLAPLMDGYTF. The CDR3 DNA reads as TGTGCCAGCAGCTTGGCTCCGCTGATGGATGGCTACACCTTC. This chain connects TRBV5-5 to TRBJ1-2; the D is unclear. The CDR3 loop spans 14 amino acids. Germline values: CDR1 SGHKS, CDR2 YYEKEE (reference sequence). Trimming took 0 bases from V and 6 from J, leaving 12 bases between them.

This clonotype was seen a few times. V usage is TRBV29-1 and J usage is TRBJ1-1; the match to TRBD1 covers 9 bases. Per the germline V gene, CDR1 is SQVTM and CDR2 is ANQGSEA. V lost 4 bases to trimming and J lost 6 bases; unmatched junction nucleotides: 3. The CDR3 contains 12 residues. The CDR3 loop is CSVGQGVAEAFF. The CDR3 bases are TGCAGCGTTGGACAGGGGGTTGCTGAAGCTTTCTTT. Variable domain in full (rest from reference TRBV29-1 and TRBJ1-1): SAVISQKPSRDICQRGTSLTIQCQVDSQVTMMFWYRQQPGQSLTLIATANQGSEATYESGFVIDKFPISRPNLTFSTLTVSNMSPEDSSIYLCSVGQGVAEAFFGQGTRLTVV.

This clonotype was counted only a few times. The V gene is TRBV20-1, the J gene TRBJ1-4, with D maybe TRBD1 (5 bases). The germline V gene has CDR1 DFQATT and CDR2 SNEGSKA (reference sequence). Trimming pared 5 bases from V and 4 bases from J, leaving 11 bases between. This CDR3 comprises 13 residues. The CDR3 region is CSAQTADNEKLFF. The CDR3 DNA follows: TGCAGTGCTCAGACAGCCGATAATGAAAAACTGTTTTTT.

This clonotype came up a few times. V is TRBV27 and J is TRBJ2-7; D call uncertain. Germline lookup yields CDR1 MNHEY and CDR2 SMNVEV (reference sequence). Trimming pared 8 bases from V and 3 bases from J, leaving 14 bases between. This CDR3 has 13 residues. The CDR3 here is CASRDIVGYEQYF. The CDR3 DNA reads TGTGCCAGCCGAGACATAGTGGGCTACGAGCAGTACTTC.